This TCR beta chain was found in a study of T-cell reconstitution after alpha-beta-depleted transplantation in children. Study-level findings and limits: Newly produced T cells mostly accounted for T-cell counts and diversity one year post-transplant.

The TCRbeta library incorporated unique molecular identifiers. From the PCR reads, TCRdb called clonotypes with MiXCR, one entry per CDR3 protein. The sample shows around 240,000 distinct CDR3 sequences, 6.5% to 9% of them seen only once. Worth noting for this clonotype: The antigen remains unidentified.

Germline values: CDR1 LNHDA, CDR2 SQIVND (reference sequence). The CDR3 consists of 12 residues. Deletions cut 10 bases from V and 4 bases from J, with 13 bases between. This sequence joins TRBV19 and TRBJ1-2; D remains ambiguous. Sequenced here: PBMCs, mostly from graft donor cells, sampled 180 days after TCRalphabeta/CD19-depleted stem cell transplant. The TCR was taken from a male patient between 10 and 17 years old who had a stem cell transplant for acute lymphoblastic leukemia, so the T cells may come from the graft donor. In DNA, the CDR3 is TGTGCCACCAGTGGGTTTAGCTATGGCTACACCTTC. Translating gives CATSGFSYGYTF.